Listed below are T cell receptor beta chains from one sample, sequenced in a study of beta chain features in type 1 diabetes. Clones were sequenced by immunoSEQ multiplex PCR, and TCRdb holds only the in-frame ones, with some missing. The sample includes approximately 170,000 clones, roughly 59% seen only once; the top ten take about 0.089%. Source material: naive CD4+ T cells from blood. These TCRs come from a man aged 30 to 39 with type 1 diabetes. Each CDR3 is given with its conserved first and last residue.

v_gene	j_gene	CDR3aa
TRBV29-1	TRBJ2-5	CSVGQKETQYF
TRBV9	TRBJ2-7	CASSVDRVIGEQYF
TRBV5-1	TRBJ2-6	CASSLLSTGNRAGANVLTF
TRBV6-6	TRBJ1-2	CASTGANYGYTF
TRBV11-2	TRBJ2-3	CASSLGVLAGSTDTQYF
TRBV7-9	TRBJ1-2	CASSLRDRGHFLHGYTF
TRBV6-1	TRBJ2-5	CASSEVIETQYF
TRBV29-1	TRBJ2-7	CSVRADSSYEQYF
TRBV9	TRBJ2-2	CASSLNTGELFF
TRBV28	TRBJ1-5	CASSAGNQPQHF
TRBV2	TRBJ2-4	CASSDQDKVKNIQYF
TRBV28	TRBJ2-5	CASSGVRGETQYF
TRBV14	TRBJ2-1	CASSPPSGGHNEQFF
TRBV29-1	TRBJ2-1	CSKSQTATYNEQFF
TRBV28	TRBJ2-1	CATCPPGLGSAKQFF
TRBV2	TRBJ2-1	CASSESGQRREFF
TRBV4-1	TRBJ2-5	CASSQEGLAGQETQYF